The clone carrying this T cell receptor beta chain occurred once. Its antigen is not identified. The V gene's germline CDR1 is SGHAT and CDR2 FQDESV (reference sequence). Trimming took 5 bases from V and 6 from J; bases not matched to a gene: 7. The CDR3 contains 16 residues. Newly diagnosed hyperthyroidism patients aged 18 to 65 years had disease lasting under 2 months. Exclusion of a patient resulted from uncontrolled infection, other autoimmune disease, pregnancy or lactation. PBMCs came from around 10 ml fresh peripheral blood. The TCR beta CDR3 regions underwent amplification using RNA transcripts as the source. During a first-round RT-PCR of the TCR CDR3, the HTBI primer set was used. TCRdb re-called the multiplex PCR reads through MiXCR, storing one row per CDR3 protein. The table has about 420,000 distinct CDR3 sequences, about 13% seen once. The sample originates from a study of T cells in Graves' hyperthyroidism and ophthalmopathy. Study-wide results and limits: Among thyroid clonotypes expanded above 0.001, most also appeared in blood.

The sequencing input was blood. The receptor was derived from a woman under 30 with Graves' hyperthyroidism. This rearrangement joins TRBV11-1 to TRBJ2-1; the match to TRBD2 covers 13 bases. The CDR3 spells CASSRTSGSRFNEQFF. The DNA for the CDR3 is TGTGCCAGCAGCCGGACTAGCGGGAGTAGGTTCAATGAGCAGTTCTTC.